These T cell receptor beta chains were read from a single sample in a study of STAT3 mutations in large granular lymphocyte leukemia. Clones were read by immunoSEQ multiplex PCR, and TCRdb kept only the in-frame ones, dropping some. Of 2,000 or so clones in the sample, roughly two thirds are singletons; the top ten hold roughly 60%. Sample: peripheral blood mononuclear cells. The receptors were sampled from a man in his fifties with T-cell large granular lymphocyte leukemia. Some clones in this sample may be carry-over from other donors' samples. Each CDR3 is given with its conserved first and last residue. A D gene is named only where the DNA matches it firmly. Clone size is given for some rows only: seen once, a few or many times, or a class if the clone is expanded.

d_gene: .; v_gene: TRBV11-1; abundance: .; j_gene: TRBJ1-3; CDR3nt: TGTGCCAGCAGCTCGACGGACTCTGGAAACACCATATATTTT; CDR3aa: CASSSTDSGNTIYF
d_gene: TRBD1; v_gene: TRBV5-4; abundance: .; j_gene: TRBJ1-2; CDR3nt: TGTGCCAGCAGCTTGGGGGCAGGACAGGGGGATGGCTACACCTTC; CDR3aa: CASSLGAGQGDGYTF
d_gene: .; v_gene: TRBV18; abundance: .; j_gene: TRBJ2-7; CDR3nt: TGTGCCAGCTCACCATGGGAGCAAAACTACGAGCAGTACTTC; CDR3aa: CASSPWEQNYEQYF
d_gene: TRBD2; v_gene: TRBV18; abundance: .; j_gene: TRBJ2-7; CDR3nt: TGTGCCAGCTCACCAACTAGCGGTCAGGTGGAGCAGTACTTC; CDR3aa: CASSPTSGQVEQYF
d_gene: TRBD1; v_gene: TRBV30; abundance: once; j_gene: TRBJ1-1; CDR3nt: TGTGCCTGGAGTGTGGGTCTGACAGGGGAAACTGAAGCTTTCTTT; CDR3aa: CAWSVGLTGETEAFF
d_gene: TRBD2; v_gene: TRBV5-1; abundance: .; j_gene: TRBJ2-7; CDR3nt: TGCGCCAGCAGCTTGGAGAGCGGGGGGATCTCCTACGAGCAGTACTTC; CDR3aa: CASSLESGGISYEQYF
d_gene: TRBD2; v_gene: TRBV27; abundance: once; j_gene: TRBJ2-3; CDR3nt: TGTGCCAGCAGCGCCCCCGGGCGGGGGAGCACAGATACGCAGTATTTT; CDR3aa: CASSAPGRGSTDTQYF
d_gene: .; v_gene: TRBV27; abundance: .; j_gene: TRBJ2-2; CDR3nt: TGTGCCAGCAGTTCGGGCAGAGTCTACACCGGGGAGCTGTTTTTT; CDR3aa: CASSSGRVYTGELFF
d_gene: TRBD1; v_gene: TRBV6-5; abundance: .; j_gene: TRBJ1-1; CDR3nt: TGTGCCAGCAGTTACTCCCAAACAGGGGGCTTGACTGAAGCTTTCTTT; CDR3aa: CASSYSQTGGLTEAFF
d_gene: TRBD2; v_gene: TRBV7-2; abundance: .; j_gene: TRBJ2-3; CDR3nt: TGTGCCAGCAGCTTATTAGCGGGGGGCGCCCTGACAGATACGCAGTATTTT; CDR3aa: CASSLLAGGALTDTQYF
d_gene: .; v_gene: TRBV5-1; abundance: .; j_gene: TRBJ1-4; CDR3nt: TGCGCCAGCAGCTCGGGACTAGTCGAAAAACTGTTTTTT; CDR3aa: CASSSGLVEKLFF
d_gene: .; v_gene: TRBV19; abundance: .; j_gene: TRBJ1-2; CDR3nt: TGTGCCAGTAGTATCTGGGGGCAGGGCGCTGGCTACACCTTC; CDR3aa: CASSIWGQGAGYTF
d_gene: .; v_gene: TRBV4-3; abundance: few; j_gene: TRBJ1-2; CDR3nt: TGCGCCAGCAGCCGATTGGGGGAGGACGTAGCTAACTATGGCTACACCTTC; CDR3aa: CASSRLGEDVANYGYTF
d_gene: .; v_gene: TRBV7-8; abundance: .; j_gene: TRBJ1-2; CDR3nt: TGTGCCAGCAGCTTAGCCATATCCGGGGGACAAGGCTACACCTTC; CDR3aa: CASSLAISGGQGYTF
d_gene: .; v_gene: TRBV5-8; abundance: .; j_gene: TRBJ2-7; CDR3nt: TGTGCCAGCAGCACGGACCCTGGGGTTTACGAGCAGTACTTC; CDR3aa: CASSTDPGVYEQYF
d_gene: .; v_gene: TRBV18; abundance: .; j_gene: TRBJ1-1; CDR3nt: TGTGCCAGCTCACCGGCCGGGACTCACACTGAAGCTTTCTTT; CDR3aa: CASSPAGTHTEAFF
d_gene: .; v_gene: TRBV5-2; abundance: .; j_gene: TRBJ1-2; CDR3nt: TGTGCCAGCAGCTTGGGGGGCCTGAGGGTCGGCTACACCTTC; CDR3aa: CASSLGGLRVGYTF
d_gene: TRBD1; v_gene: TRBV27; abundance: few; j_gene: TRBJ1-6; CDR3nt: TGTGCCAGCAGTTTAGCTAAAATGACAGGGTTCATATATTCACCCCTCCACTTT; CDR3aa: CASSLAKMTGFIYSPLHF
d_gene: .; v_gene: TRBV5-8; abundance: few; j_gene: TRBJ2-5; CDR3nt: TGTGCCAGCAGCCTGGGGAGCGGGCAGACCCAGTACTTC; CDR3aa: CASSLGSGQTQYF
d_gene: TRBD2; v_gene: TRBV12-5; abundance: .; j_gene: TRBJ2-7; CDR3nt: TGTGCTAGTGGTTTAGGAGCGGGGGTAGAGCAGTACTTC; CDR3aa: CASGLGAGVEQYF
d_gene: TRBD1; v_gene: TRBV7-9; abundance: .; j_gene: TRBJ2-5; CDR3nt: TGTGCCAGCAGCCCCGGGGGGACAGGGGCTGAGACCCAGTACTTC; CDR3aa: CASSPGGTGAETQYF
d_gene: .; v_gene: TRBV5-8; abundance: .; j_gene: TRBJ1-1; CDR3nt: TGTGCCAGCAGCTGGGACAATCCGAACACTGAAGCTTTCTTT; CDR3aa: CASSWDNPNTEAFF
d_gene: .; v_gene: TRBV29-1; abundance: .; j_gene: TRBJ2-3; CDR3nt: TGCAGCTTCGCGGCAGCGGATACGCAGTATTTT; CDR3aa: CSFAAADTQYF
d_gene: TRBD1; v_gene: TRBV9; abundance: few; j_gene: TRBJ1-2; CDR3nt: TGTGCCAGCAGCGTAGTGGAGGGGGCTGGTGGCTACACCTTC; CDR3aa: CASSVVEGAGGYTF
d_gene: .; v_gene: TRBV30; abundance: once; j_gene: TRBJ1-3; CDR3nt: TGTGCCGGGATGGGCTCCTTCTCTGGAAACACCATATATTTT; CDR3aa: CAGMGSFSGNTIYF
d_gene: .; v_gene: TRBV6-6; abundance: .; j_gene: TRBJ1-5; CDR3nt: TGTGCCAGCAGCCTAAGTGGCAGCGGAGGTCAGCCCCAGCATTTT; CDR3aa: CASSLSGSGGQPQHF
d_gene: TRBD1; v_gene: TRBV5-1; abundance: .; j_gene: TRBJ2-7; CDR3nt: TGCGCCAGCAGCTCGTCCCGGGACAGGGGCGAGCAGTACTTC; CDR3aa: CASSSSRDRGEQYF
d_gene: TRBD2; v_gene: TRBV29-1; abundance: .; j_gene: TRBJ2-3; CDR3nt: TGCAGCGTTGATGCGTCGGGAGGTATAAGCACAGATACGCAGTATTTT; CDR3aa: CSVDASGGISTDTQYF
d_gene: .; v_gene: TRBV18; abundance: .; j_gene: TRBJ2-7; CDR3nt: TGTGCCAGCTCACCATTGGTAAGCTCCTACGAGCAGTACTTC; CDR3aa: CASSPLVSSYEQYF
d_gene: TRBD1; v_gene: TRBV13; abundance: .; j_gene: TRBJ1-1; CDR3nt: TGTGCCAGCAGCCACAGGGGCTCGGCTGACACTGAAGCTTTCTTT; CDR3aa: CASSHRGSADTEAFF
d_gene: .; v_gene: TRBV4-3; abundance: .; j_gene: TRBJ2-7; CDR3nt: TGCGCCAGCAGCCAAGATCGATTTGCGGGACTCAACTACGAGCAGTACTTC; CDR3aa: CASSQDRFAGLNYEQYF
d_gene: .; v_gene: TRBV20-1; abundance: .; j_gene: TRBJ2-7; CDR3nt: TGCAGTGCTAGCGAGGGTTACGAGCAGTACTTC; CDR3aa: CSASEGYEQYF
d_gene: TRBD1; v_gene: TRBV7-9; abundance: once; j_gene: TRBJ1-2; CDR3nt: TGTGCCAGCAGCTTAGGGTCGGGCAGGGGGCGCGAAGGCTACACCTTC; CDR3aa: CASSLGSGRGREGYTF
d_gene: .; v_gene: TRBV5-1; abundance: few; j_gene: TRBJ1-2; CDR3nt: TGCGCCAGCAGCTTGGACGTTATACGTTATGGCTACACCTTC; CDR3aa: CASSLDVIRYGYTF
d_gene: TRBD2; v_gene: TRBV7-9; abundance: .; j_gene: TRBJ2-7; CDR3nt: TGTGCCAGCAGCTTACTCCTTCTAGCGGGGGGACACGAGCAGTACTTC; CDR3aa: CASSLLLLAGGHEQYF
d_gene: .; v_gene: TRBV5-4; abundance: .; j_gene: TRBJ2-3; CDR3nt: TGTGCCAGCAGCGCCGGCACAGATACGCAGTATTTT; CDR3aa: CASSAGTDTQYF
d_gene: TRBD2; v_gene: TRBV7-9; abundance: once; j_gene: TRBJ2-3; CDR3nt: TGTGCCAGCAGCTTAGGACTAGCTACAGATACGCAGTATTTT; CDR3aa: CASSLGLATDTQYF
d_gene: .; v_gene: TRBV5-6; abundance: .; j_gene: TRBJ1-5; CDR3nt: TGTGCCAGCAGCTTGAGGTATAATCAGCCCCAGCATTTT; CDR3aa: CASSLRYNQPQHF
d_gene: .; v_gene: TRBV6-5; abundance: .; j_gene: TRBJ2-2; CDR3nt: TGTGCCAGCAGTAAACCGGGGCTCACCGGGGAGCTGTTTTTT; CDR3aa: CASSKPGLTGELFF
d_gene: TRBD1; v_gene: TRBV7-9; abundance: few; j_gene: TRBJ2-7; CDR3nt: TGTGCCAGCAGCCGGACAGGGGGCGCAGGTAACGAGCAGTACTTC; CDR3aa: CASSRTGGAGNEQYF
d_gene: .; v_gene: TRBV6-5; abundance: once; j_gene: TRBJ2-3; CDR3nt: TGTGCCAGCAGTTACTCGATAGGATACAGCACAGATACGCAGTATTTT; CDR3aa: CASSYSIGYSTDTQYF